Each of the 26 T cell receptor beta chains below was sequenced from the same sample in a study of blood T cells in healthy people across ages. Combining a sample-barcoded 5' primer with a J-beta primer mix, a second PCR ran for 7 to 11 cycles. TCRdb passed the 5' RACE reads through MiXCR, listing each CDR3 protein once. The sample has 1 million or so distinct CDR3 sequences, over 35% seen once. Sequencing was done on a sample of blood. Every receptor here comes from a woman aged 55 to 70 in good health.

V gene TRBV12-3 or TRBV12-4 combines with J gene TRBJ1-4, with TRBD1 as a possible D gene (5 bases). Trimming removed 1 base at V and 8 bases at J, with 14 bases between. CDR3 length equals 15 residues. The CDR3 protein is CASSLVRGFREKLFF. The CDR3 DNA follows: TGTGCCAGCAGTTTAGTACGGGGCTTCAGGGAAAAACTGTTTTTT.

CDR3 sequence reads: CASSQEWVPGGQETQYF. Written as DNA, the CDR3 is TGTGCCAGCAGCCAAGAGTGGGTCCCTGGGGGCCAAGAGACCCAGTACTTC. This rearrangement joins TRBV4-2 to TRBJ2-5; D may correspond to TRBD1 or TRBD2 (5 bases each). From germline, CDR1 is LGHNA and CDR2 YNFKEQ. V lost 0 bases to trimming and J lost 1 base, with 15 bases between them. The CDR3 is made up of 17 amino acids.

The chain employs TRBV5-1 and TRBJ1-4; maybe TRBD1 (5 bases). The CDR3 length is 15 residues. Looked up from germline, CDR1 is SGHRS and CDR2 is YFSETQ. Trimming removed 1 base from V and 0 bases from J, with 7 bases in between. In DNA, the CDR3 is TGCGCCAGCAGCTTGTTGACAGCAACTAATGAAAAACTGTTTTTT. Translation gives CASSLLTATNEKLFF.

This clonotype was recorded a few times. The rearrangement links TRBV4-1 to TRBJ2-1; D remains ambiguous. The germline V and J ends were trimmed by 1 base and 6 bases, with 13 bases remaining between them. Germline CDR1 MGHRA, CDR2 YSYEKL. This CDR3 region has 15 residues. The CDR3 region has the DNA TGCGCCAGCAGCCAAGCCCCCGATAGGGTCAATGAGCAGTTCTTC. Protein sequence: CASSQAPDRVNEQFF.

This clonotype has more than one count but fewer than ten. The chain recombines TRBV27 with TRBJ2-7, with D hard to call. Germline CDR1 is MNHEY and CDR2 is SMNVEV (reference sequence). This CDR3 spans 14 amino acids. Trimming removed 0 bases from V and 4 bases from J, with 10 bases in between. DNA for the CDR3: TGTGCCAGCAGTTTATCGAGTATGGCTTACGAGCAGTACTTC. Residues: CASSLSSMAYEQYF.

A remark on this clonotype: Germline is not matched at one junction end, which may reflect a read error. The chain joins TRBV7-3 to TRBJ2-1; 9 positions match TRBD1. Germline V gives CDR1 SGHTA, CDR2 FQGTGA. The CDR3 consists of 15 residues. CDR3 in DNA: TGTGCCAGCAGCATAACAGGGGGCCCAGGGGGTGAGCAGTTCTTC. Encoded protein: CASSITGGPGGEQFF.

This clonotype was counted between two and nine times. V usage is TRBV6-6 and J usage is TRBJ2-1, with 7 bases matching TRBD1. The CDR3 runs to 16 residues. Germline assignment: CDR1 MNHNY and CDR2 SVGAGI (reference sequence). The trim removed 1 base at V and 4 bases at J, leaving 7 bases unmatched. CDR3 protein: CASSYFGRDRYNEQFF. In DNA, the CDR3 is TGTGCCAGCAGTTACTTTGGCCGGGACAGATACAATGAGCAGTTCTTC.

V gene TRBV12-3 or TRBV12-4 combines with J gene TRBJ2-7; 9 positions agree with TRBD1. J lost 3 bases, V lost 4 bases, and 7 bases had no gene match. This CDR3 is built from 15 residues. The CDR3 DNA is TGTGCCAGCAGTTCCCCCCGGGACAGGGACTACGAGCAGTACTTC. Its translation is CASSSPRDRDYEQYF.

The V call is TRBV10-3, the J call TRBJ2-1, with a possible D match to TRBD1 (5 bases). V was cut by 5 bases and J by 7 bases, with 6 bases left in between. Germline values: CDR1 ENHRY, CDR2 SYGVKD. The CDR3 is made up of 11 amino acids. The CDR3 bases are TGTGCCATCAGTAGGGGAAATGAGCAGTTCTTC. This codes for CAISRGNEQFF.

This chain joins TRBV9 and TRBJ1-2; the match to TRBD1 covers 10 bases. The germline CDR1 and CDR2 sequences are SGDLS and YYNGEE. V shed 2 bases, J shed 5 bases, and the junction held 6 bases outside the gene matches. This CDR3 comprises 15 residues. For the CDR3, the DNA is TGTGCCAGCAGCGTGGAAGCGGGACAGGGGTATGGCTACACCTTC. This translates into CASSVEAGQGYGYTF. Full variable domain (remainder filled in from reference TRBV9 and TRBJ1-2): DSGVTQTPKHLITATGQRVTLRCSPRSGDLSVYWYQQSLDQGLQFLIQYYNGEERAKGNILERFSAQQFPDLHSELNLSSLELGDSALYFCASSVEAGQGYGYTFGSGTRLTVV.

The genes are TRBV12-3 or TRBV12-4 and TRBJ2-1, with unresolved D. The CDR3 spans 14 residues. The ends were cut back, 5 bases at V and 8 bases at J, with 16 bases in the middle. CDR3 bases: TGTGCCAGCAGTCAATTGCTCCTGTGGGATGAGCAGTTCTTC. Translation gives CASSQLLLWDEQFF.

The chain couples TRBV9 to TRBJ2-1, with 14 bases lining up with TRBD2. The length of the CDR3 is 17 residues. The V segment lost 3 bases and the J segment 10 bases; nucleotides outside the gene matches: 12. Germline CDR1 is SGDLS and CDR2 is YYNGEE. CDR3 region: CASSAGTSGRIGYEQFF. CDR3 DNA sequence: TGTGCCAGCAGCGCCGGGACTAGCGGGAGAATCGGCTACGAGCAGTTCTTC.

V is TRBV20-1 and J is TRBJ2-1; tentative D call: TRBD2 (6 bases). Trimming took off 3 bases at V and 10 bases at J, with 10 bases between the two ends. CDR1 and CDR2 (germline): DFQATT, SNEGSKA (reference sequence). The CDR3 has 11 residues. CDR3 region: CSARPLAEQFF. As DNA, the CDR3 is TGCAGTGCTAGGCCCCTAGCGGAGCAGTTCTTC.

This clonotype was detected only a few times. The chain couples TRBV30 to TRBJ1-5; maybe TRBD1 (6 bases). Trimming removed 1 base at V and 2 bases at J, with 12 bases between. Per the germline V gene, CDR1 is GTSNPN and CDR2 is SVGIG (reference sequence). The CDR3 has 15 residues. Here the CDR3 DNA reads TGTGCCTGGAGTGAGGGGGGTAGTGGCAATCAGCCCCAGCATTTT. Its translation: CAWSEGGSGNQPQHF.

This clonotype was found a few times. The genes are TRBV20-1 and TRBJ2-7, with 11 nucleotides matching TRBD2. The V gene's germline CDR1 is DFQATT and CDR2 SNEGSKA (reference sequence). This CDR3 has 14 amino acids. V dropped 3 bases and J dropped 4; count of bases not matched to a gene: 5. The CDR3 loop reads CSASSLAGVYEQYF. CDR3 sequence (DNA): TGCAGTGCTAGTTCACTAGCGGGAGTTTACGAGCAGTACTTC.

This chain links TRBV2 with TRBJ2-1; D may be TRBD2 (6 bases). With 8 bases removed from V and 6 bases from J, the gap between germline ends came to 14 bases. CDR3 length: 13 residues. CDR1 is SNHLY and CDR2 is FYNNEI in the germline V gene. CDR3 coding DNA: TGTGCCAGCGAGCGGGTTCGGGGCAATGAGCAGTTCTTC. Amino acids: CASERVRGNEQFF.

Only a few counts were recorded for this clonotype. The chain employs TRBV12-3 or TRBV12-4 and TRBJ2-3, with 7 positions matching TRBD2. V dropped 3 bases and J dropped 4; count of bases not matched to a gene: 4. The CDR3 is 14 amino acids. The CDR3 spells CASSFGGSSDTQYF. DNA for the CDR3: TGTGCCAGCAGTTTCGGCGGGAGCTCAGATACGCAGTATTTT.

V is TRBV7-9 and J is TRBJ2-5; D gene ambiguous. This CDR3 is built from 10 residues. Germline values: CDR1 SEHNR, CDR2 FQNEAQ (reference sequence). The ends were cut back, 8 bases at V and 11 bases at J, with 12 bases in the middle. The CDR3 loop is CASGTNEQYF. Written as DNA, the CDR3 is TGTGCCAGCGGAACCAATGAGCAGTACTTC.

The chain carries TRBV24-1 and TRBJ2-5, with D tentatively TRBD1 (8 bases). CDR3 size: 16 residues. V lost 4 bases, J lost 2 bases, and 16 bases lay in between. The germline V gene encodes CDR1 KGHDR and CDR2 SFDVKD. The CDR3 sequence is CATSDLQGGKQETQYF. DNA for the CDR3: TGTGCCACCAGTGACTTACAGGGGGGGAAACAAGAGACCCAGTACTTC.

Notes on this clonotype: Since a much larger clone is just one base distant, this may be a read error. The rearrangement joins TRBV10-3 to TRBJ2-7, with 15 nucleotides matching TRBD2. CDR3 length equals 16 residues. Germline lookup yields CDR1 ENHRY and CDR2 SYGVKD. CDR3 residues: CVITGTSGRHTYEQYF. DNA for the CDR3: TGTGTCATCACAGGGACTAGCGGGAGGCATACCTACGAGCAGTACTTC.

J is TRBJ2-7 and V is TRBV27; 8 nucleotides line up with TRBD1. Losses at the gene ends were 2 bases for V and 0 bases for J; bases not matched to a gene: 6. Looked up from germline, CDR1 is MNHEY and CDR2 is SMNVEV (reference sequence). This CDR3 has 16 amino acids. The CDR3 DNA is TGTGCCAGCAGTTTAAGACAGGGGTACGCCTCCTACGAGCAGTACTTC. Amino acid sequence: CASSLRQGYASYEQYF.

The chain uses TRBV2 and TRBJ2-7, with TRBD1 as a possible D gene (6 bases). V was pared by 7 bases and J by 4 bases, with 11 bases between. The CDR3 is 12 amino acids. Germline V gene sequence: CDR1 SNHLY, CDR2 FYNNEI. The chain's CDR3 is CASIGQFYEQYF. DNA of the CDR3: TGTGCCAGCATAGGACAGTTTTACGAGCAGTACTTC.

Only a few counts were recorded for this clonotype. The V call is TRBV20-1, the J call TRBJ2-4; D possibly matches TRBD1 or TRBD2 (5 bases each). This CDR3 has 13 amino acids. Germline values: CDR1 DFQATT, CDR2 SNEGSKA (reference sequence). V was trimmed by 5 bases and J by 7 bases, leaving 15 bases between them. In nucleotides, the CDR3 is TGCAGTGCTGGGGGTTCGGCAGAGAACATTCAGTACTTC. Translated, it gives CSAGGSAENIQYF.

The J gene is TRBJ1-2, the V gene TRBV15; TRBD1 might be the D (5 bases). The germline V gene has CDR1 LNHNV and CDR2 YYDKDF (reference sequence). The CDR3 totals 13 residues. V lost 1 base to trimming and J lost 6 bases, with 9 bases between them. CDR3 sequence (DNA): TGTGCCACCAGCAGAGTCGGGGGAGATGGCTACACCTTC. It translates to CATSRVGGDGYTF.

This chain joins TRBV21-1 and TRBJ2-3; the D call TRBD2 from the table was never checked on the DNA. TRBV21-1 is shown as a pseudogene. The CDR3 is made up of 16 amino acids. The CDR3 DNA reads as TGTGCCAGCAATGGGGCTAGCGGAAGAAGCACAGATGCGCAGTATTTT. Protein: CASNGASGRSTDAQYF.

The chain joins TRBV7-2 to TRBJ2-5; 10 bases line up with TRBD2. CDR3 length equals 15 residues. Per the germline V gene, CDR1 is SGHTA and CDR2 is FQGNSA. Trimming cost V 3 bases and J 11 bases; bases outside gene matches: 12. The CDR3 DNA reads TGTGCCAGCAGCTTTTCTAGCGGGAGTAGGAATGAGCAGTACTTC. Translated, it gives CASSFSSGSRNEQYF. Drawing the rest from reference TRBV7-2 and TRBJ2-5, the complete variable domain is GAGVSQSPSNKVTEKGKDVELRCDPISGHTALYWYRQSLGQGLEFLIYFQGNSAPDKSGLPSDRFSAERTGGSVSTLTIQRTQQEDSAVYLCASSFSSGSRNEQYFGPGTRLLVL.